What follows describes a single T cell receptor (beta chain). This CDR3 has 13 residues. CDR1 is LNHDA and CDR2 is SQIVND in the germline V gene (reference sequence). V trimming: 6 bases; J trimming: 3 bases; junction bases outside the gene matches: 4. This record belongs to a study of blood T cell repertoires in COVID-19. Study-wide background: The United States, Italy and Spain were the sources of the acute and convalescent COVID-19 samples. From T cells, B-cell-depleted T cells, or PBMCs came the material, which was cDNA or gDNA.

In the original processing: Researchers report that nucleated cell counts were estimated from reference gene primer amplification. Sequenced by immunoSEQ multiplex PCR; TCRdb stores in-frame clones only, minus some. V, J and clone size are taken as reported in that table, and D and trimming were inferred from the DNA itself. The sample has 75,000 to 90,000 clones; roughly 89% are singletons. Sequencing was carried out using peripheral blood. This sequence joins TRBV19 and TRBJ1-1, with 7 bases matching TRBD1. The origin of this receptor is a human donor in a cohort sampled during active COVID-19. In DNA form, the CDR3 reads TGTGCCAGTAGGAGTGACAGGGACACTGAAGCTTTCTTT. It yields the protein CASRSDRDTEAFF.